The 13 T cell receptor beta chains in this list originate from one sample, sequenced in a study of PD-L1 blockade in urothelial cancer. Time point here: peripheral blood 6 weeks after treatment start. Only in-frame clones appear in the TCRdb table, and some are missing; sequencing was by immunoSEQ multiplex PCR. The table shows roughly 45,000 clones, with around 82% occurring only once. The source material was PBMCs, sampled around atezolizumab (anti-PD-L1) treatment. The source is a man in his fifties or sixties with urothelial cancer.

CDR3 amino acids: CASSLDRINSPLHF. CDR3 bases: TGTGCCAGCAGCCTAGACAGGATTAATTCACCCCTCCACTTT. The chain carries TRBV7-8 and TRBJ1-6, with a tentative D call TRBD1 (6 bases). The CDR3 covers 14 residues. CDR1 SGHVS and CDR2 FQNEAQ come from the germline V gene. V lost 5 bases and J 6 bases, leaving 11 bases between the germline ends.

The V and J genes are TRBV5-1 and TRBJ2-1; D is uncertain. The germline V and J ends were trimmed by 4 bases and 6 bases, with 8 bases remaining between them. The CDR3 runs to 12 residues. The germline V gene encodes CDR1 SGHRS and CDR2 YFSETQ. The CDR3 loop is CASSERFNEQFF. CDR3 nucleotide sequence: TGCGCCAGCAGCGAGAGATTCAATGAGCAGTTCTTC.

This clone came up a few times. This CDR3 is CASSERDSTNEKLFF. CDR3 sequence (DNA): TGTGCCAGCAGTGAACGGGATTCAACTAATGAAAAACTGTTTTTT. The genes are TRBV6-1 and TRBJ1-4; D gene unclear. V lost 2 bases to trimming and J lost 0 bases, with 7 bases between them. There are 15 residues in the CDR3. Per the germline V gene, CDR1 is MNHNS and CDR2 is SASEGT.

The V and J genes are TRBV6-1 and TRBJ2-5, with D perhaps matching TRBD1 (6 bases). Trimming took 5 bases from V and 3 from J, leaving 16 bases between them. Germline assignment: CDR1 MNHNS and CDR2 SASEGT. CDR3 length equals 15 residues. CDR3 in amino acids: CASSHFSGDKETQYF. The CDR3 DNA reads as TGTGCCAGCAGTCACTTTTCAGGGGATAAAGAGACCCAGTACTTC.

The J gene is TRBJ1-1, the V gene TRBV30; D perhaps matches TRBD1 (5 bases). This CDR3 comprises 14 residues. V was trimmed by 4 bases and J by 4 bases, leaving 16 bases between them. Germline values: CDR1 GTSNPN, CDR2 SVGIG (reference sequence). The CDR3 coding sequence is TGTGCCTGGACTTTAGTAGGGGCGAGCACTGAAGCTTTCTTT. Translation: CAWTLVGASTEAFF.

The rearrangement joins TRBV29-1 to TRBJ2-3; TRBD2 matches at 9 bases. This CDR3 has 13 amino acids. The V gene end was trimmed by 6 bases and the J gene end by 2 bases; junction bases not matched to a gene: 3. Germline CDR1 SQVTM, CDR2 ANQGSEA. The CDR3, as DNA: TGCAGCGTAGCGGGGGGATTCACAGATACGCAGTATTTT. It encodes CSVAGGFTDTQYF.

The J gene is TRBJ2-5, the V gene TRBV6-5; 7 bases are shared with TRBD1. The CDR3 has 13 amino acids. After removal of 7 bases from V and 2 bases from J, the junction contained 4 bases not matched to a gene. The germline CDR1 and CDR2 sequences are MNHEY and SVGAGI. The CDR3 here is CASNRRGQETQYF. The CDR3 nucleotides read TGTGCCAGCAATCGCAGGGGGCAAGAGACCCAGTACTTC.

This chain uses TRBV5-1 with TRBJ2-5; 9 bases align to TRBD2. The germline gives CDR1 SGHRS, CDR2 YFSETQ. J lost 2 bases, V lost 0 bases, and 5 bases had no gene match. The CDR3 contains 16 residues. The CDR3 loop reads CASSLEPSGAQETQYF. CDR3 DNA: TGCGCCAGCAGCTTGGAGCCTAGCGGGGCACAAGAGACCCAGTACTTC.

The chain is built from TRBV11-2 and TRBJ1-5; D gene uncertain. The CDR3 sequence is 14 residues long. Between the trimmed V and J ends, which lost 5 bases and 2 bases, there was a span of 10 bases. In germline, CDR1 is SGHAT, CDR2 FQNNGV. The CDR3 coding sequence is TGTGCCAGCAGCCCAGATTCAGGCAATCAGCCCCAGCATTTT. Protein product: CASSPDSGNQPQHF.

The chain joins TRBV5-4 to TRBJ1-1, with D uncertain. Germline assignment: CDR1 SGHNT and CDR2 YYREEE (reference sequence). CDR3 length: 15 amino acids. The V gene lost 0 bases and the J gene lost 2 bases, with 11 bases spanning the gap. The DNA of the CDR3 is TGTGCCAGCAGCTTGGGCGGACGGGATAACACTGAAGCTTTCTTT. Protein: CASSLGGRDNTEAFF.

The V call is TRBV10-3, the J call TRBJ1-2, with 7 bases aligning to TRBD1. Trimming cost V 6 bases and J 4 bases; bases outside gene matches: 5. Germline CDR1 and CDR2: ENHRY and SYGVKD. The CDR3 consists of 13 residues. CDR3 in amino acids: CAISTGVAYGYTF. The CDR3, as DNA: TGTGCCATCAGCACAGGGGTAGCCTATGGCTACACCTTC.

As DNA, the CDR3 is TGCGCCAGCAGCCCCGTGACAGATTCCCTGGTATTAGCCAAAAACATTCAGTACTTC. The encoded protein is CASSPVTDSLVLAKNIQYF. The chain combines TRBV4-1 with TRBJ2-4, with D tentatively TRBD1 (5 bases). With 4 bases removed from V and 0 bases from J, the gap between germline ends came to 22 bases. Germline V gene sequence: CDR1 MGHRA, CDR2 YSYEKL. This CDR3 contains 19 residues.

The CDR3 nucleotides read TGTGCCAGCTCGCCCGGACAGCTGAACACTGAAGCTTTCTTT. Amino acids: CASSPGQLNTEAFF. The chain links TRBV18 to TRBJ1-1; TRBD1 might be the D (6 bases). V lost 6 bases and J 0 bases, leaving 11 bases between the germline ends. CDR3 length: 14 residues. Germline V gene data show CDR1 as KGHSH and CDR2 as LQKENI.